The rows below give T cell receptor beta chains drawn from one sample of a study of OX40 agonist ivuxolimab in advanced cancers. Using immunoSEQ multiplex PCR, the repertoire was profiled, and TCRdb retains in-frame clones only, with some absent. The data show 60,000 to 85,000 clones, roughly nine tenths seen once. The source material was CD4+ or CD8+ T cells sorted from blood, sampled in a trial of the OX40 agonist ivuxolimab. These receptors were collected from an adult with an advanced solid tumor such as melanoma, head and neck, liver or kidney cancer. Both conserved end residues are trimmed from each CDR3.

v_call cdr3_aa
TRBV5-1 ASSLEGPGGLHEQF
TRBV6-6 ASSYSMGDNYEQY
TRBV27 ASSLKGLAALIYEQY
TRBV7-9 ASSLAVTHGYT
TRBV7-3 ASKSGQNTGELF
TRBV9 ASSVGIQGGETQY
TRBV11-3 ASSGGPAEAF
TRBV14 ASSQGYGSDTQY
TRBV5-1 ASSEGTEFNEKLF
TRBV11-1 ASRQLAGKYEQY
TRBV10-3 AISEQASVNEQF
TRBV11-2 ASSLDYRGPYEQY
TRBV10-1 ASSDLTSGSTDTQY
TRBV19 ASSIGPDYGYT
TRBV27 ASSPSGGDSGKTQY
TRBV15 ATSSGGQGVPQPQH
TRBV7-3 ASSFGQVSGANVLT
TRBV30 AWTRGSGSGDTQY
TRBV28 ASSFSSGGFDGYT
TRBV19 ASKLGSNYGYT
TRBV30 AWSFRLASYEQY
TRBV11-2 ASSLRDRGPTGELF
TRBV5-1 ASSWSRPMAEEQY
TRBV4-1 ASRPTPLEDTQY
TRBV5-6 ASSHGSLGSYEQY
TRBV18 ASSPPGQGADTEAF
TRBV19 ASSPGQATSTDTQY
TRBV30 AWRPTYNEQF
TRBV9 ASSVGSNHGANVLT
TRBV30 AWKGWGEKLF
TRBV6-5 ASRLTGLNTEAF
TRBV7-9 ASSLENYGYT
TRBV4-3 ASSLGRNTGELF
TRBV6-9 ASSFSRTGVGEQY
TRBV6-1 ASSEGQGNTEAF
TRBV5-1 ASSLYDRENTEAF
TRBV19 ASSAPGTSGTYEQY
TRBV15 ATSSGMTKSNQPQH